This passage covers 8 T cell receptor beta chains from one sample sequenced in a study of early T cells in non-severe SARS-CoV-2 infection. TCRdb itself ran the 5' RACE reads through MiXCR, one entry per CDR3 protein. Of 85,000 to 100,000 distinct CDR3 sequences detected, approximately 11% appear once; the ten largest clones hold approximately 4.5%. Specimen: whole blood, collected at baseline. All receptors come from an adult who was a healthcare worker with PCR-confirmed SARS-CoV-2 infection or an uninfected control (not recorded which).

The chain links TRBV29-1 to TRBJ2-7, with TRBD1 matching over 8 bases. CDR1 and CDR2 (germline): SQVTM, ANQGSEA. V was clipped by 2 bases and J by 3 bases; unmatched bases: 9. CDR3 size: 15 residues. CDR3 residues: CSVEIRDRHYYEQYF. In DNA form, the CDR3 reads TGCAGCGTTGAAATTCGGGACAGGCATTACTACGAGCAGTACTTC.

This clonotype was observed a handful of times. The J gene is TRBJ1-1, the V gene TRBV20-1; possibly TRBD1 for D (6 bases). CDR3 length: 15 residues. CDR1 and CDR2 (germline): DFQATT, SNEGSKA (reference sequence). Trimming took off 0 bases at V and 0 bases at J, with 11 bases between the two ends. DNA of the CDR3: TGCAGTGCTAGAGACGCAGGGGATATGAACACTGAAGCTTTCTTT. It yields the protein CSARDAGDMNTEAFF.

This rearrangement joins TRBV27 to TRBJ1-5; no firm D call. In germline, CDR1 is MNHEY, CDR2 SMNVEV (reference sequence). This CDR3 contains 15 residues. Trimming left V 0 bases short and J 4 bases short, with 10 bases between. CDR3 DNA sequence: TGTGCCAGCAGTTTATCGAGCCCTCATAATCAGCCCCAGCATTTT. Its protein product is CASSLSSPHNQPQHF.

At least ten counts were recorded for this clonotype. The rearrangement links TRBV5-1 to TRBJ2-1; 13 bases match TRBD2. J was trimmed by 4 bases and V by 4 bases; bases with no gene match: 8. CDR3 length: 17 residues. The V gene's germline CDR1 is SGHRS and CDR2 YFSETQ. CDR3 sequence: CASSPGLAGAYYNEQFF. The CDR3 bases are TGCGCCAGCAGCCCAGGACTAGCGGGGGCCTATTACAATGAGCAGTTCTTC.

This CDR3 reads CASSQSVRNNEQFF. CDR3 sequence (DNA): TGCGCCAGCAGCCAATCGGTAAGGAACAATGAGCAGTTCTTC. The V call is TRBV4-3, the J call TRBJ2-1, with D unclear. The germline V and J ends were trimmed by 2 bases and 5 bases, with 10 bases remaining between them. Germline V CDR1 and CDR2: LGHNA, YSLEER. This CDR3 spans 14 amino acids.

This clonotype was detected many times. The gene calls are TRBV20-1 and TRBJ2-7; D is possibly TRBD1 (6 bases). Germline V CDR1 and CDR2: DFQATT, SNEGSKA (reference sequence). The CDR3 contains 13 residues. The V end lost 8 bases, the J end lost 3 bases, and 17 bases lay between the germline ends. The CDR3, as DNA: TGCAGTCCAACGAGGAGACAGGACTACGAGCAGTACTTC. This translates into CSPTRRQDYEQYF.

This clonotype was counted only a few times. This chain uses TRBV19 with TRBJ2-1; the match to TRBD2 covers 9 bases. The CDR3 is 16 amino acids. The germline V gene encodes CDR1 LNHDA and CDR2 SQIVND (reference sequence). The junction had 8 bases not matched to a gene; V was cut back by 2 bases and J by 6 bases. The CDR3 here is CASSILAGNPSNEQFF. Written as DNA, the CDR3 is TGTGCCAGTAGTATACTAGCGGGGAACCCTTCCAATGAGCAGTTCTTC.

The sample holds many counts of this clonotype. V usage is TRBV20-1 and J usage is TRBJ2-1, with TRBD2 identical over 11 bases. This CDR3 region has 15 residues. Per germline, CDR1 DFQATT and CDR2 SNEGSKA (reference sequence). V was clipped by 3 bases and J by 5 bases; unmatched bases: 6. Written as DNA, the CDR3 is TGCAGTGCTAGCCTAGGGACTAGCGGAAACAATGAGCAGTTCTTC. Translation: CSASLGTSGNNEQFF.